The clone carrying this T cell receptor beta chain was counted a few times. Germline V gene sequence: CDR1 MNHNS, CDR2 SASEGT. The CDR3 is 17 residues long. V was pared by 5 bases and J by 2 bases, with 11 bases of the junction left unmatched. These data originate in a study of identical twins. TCRdb independently ran MiXCR on the 5' RACE reads; one entry per CDR3 protein. The sample contains about 530,000 distinct CDR3 sequences, roughly 15% of which appear only once. In addition, the sample was reused for a study of yellow fever vaccine responses in identical twins.

What was sequenced was CD4+ T cells sorted from blood. The chain carries TRBV6-1 and TRBJ2-1; 8 bases fit TRBD2. This sequence was found in a woman aged 18-29 years in good health. The CDR3 sequence: CASSLVGAGGAYNEQFF. CDR3 nucleotides: TGTGCCAGCAGTCTCGTGGGGGCGGGAGGCGCCTACAATGAGCAGTTCTTC.